This T cell receptor (beta chain) was captured in a study of shared clonotypes between healthy human individuals (dated by TCRdb to about 2020). A note on the overall study: A couple of women and a few men aged 18 to 49 years were included in the cohort. Per donor, three plates each were used for CD4 naive and CD4 memory, two for CD8 naive, and one for CD8 memory. The study deeply sequenced blood TCR repertoires of about 5 healthy adults to estimate repertoire size and the extent of clonotype sharing between individuals. Libraries were prepared and TCR repertoires were sequenced by different laboratories using diverse techniques, in order to increase sequencing depth and limit assay-specific biases. Each donor's leukapheresis produced roughly between roughly 0.85 and 9.5 billion PBMCs. Overall study results and their limits: Even with the large sequencing depth, rarefaction of the sorted-subset datasets indicated that sequencing was incomplete. Clonotypes shared by all four sorted-subset donors showed higher generation probabilities than non-shared clonotypes. Larger estimated clonotype richness was generally found for naive subsets than for memory subsets. When several donors were compared, the shared fraction of clonotypes was around 5.1% for naive CD4, 3% to 4% for naive CD8, 2% to 2.5% for memory CD4, and under 0.5% for memory CD8. Because the study included a small number of donors, the genetic and exposure-history diversity represented was limited. Based on pairwise subsampling, the degree of clonotype sharing among donors was expected to be affected by sequencing depth. Sampling was restricted to blood, and TCR repertoires in tissue are likely to differ from TCR repertoires in blood.

For the CD8 naive samples, CD45RO-negative cells were positively selected for CCR7, yielding a CD45RA+CCR7+ population from which TemRA cells were excluded. Healthy HIV-negative adults with no recently reported acute infections or vaccinations were included as donors. Only Caucasian adults living in Nashville, Tennessee, USA were represented among the donors. After blood collection by leukapheresis, PBMCs were isolated using Ficoll-Histopaque density gradient centrifugation and then cryopreserved in the vapor phase of liquid nitrogen. Analytical flow cytometry was used to check the purity and quantity of each magnetically sorted T cell population. Genomic DNA was isolated from each sorted fraction and quantified by UV absorbance on a Nanodrop 2000c. Using the deep immunoSEQ assay, multiplex PCR amplified TCR CDR3 regions from genomic DNA. Genomic DNA extracted from each cell subset was distributed evenly over all wells of several immunoSEQ 96-well plates, and each plate served as one replicate. For sorted subsets, about 220 ng of genomic DNA, equivalent to around 29,000 T cell genomes, went into each replicate PCR. Purified libraries were quantified with a Qubit 3.0 fluorometer, sized on a Bioanalyzer 2100, and re-quantified with the KAPA Library Quantification kit. Each immunoSEQ 96-well plate was sequenced on its own single-read 150-cycle Illumina NextSeq 550 flow cell. Regarding the original processing steps: Because the immunoSEQ output included only junctional sequences and no quality scores, the filtering could not be the same as the filtering used for full-length reads. To assign V/J genes and CDR3, sequences were annotated using PyIR, a Python wrapper for IgBLAST v1.9, with IMGT germline references. Reads with weak V/J assignments (E-value above 1e-6), missing CDR3, stop codons, out-of-frame junctions, or ambiguous translated residues were removed. V3J clonotypes were defined as sequences sharing the same inferred V gene, J gene, and CDR3 amino acid sequence. To compute the percentage overlap between repertoires, the number of shared unique clonotypes was divided by the size of the smaller repertoire. Repertoire richness was assessed with RTK rarefaction, the Chao1 estimator, and Recon v2.1 estimates of unobserved clonotypes. Generation probabilities were computed with OLGA for all TCRbeta clonotypes obtained by the gDNA method from several donors. TCRdb stores this immuneACCESS table with in-frame sequences only. Part of the clones is absent; in the studies checked, under half of the shortfall reflects unresolved V genes, and no reason is known for the rest. Clone size and V and J calls were adopted from that table, with D and trimming inferred from the DNA. For this sample the table gives under 600,000 clones, of which 98% were detected only once. Of the sample, 0.3% is held by the ten largest clones.

Of note for this clone: Which antigen it targets is not known. No base quality values were provided; no much bigger clone lies one nucleotide off.

V gives up 3 bases and J gives up 8 bases, and the segment between their germline ends measures 17 bases. From the germline V gene (reference sequence), CDR1 is MNHEY and CDR2 is SMNVEV. The CDR3, cysteine through phenylalanine, is 15 amino acids long. CDR3 DNA is the only sequence kept; it has 45 bases, read in frame from the first base. The receptor was isolated from a man younger than 45 in good health. The source material was naive CD8+ T cells sorted from blood. The intended sense of this specimen's cell subset or site label: CD45RA+CCR7+. The rearranged chain carries TRBV27 and TRBJ2-1; confidence is insufficient to name the D gene. The nucleotide sequence is TGTGCCAGCAGTTTTGCCCAGTTCTCCCGGGATGAGCAGTTCTTC. Its product reads: CASSFAQFSRDEQFF.